These 21 T cell receptor beta chains were sequenced from one sample in a study of blood T cell repertoires in COVID-19. Sequenced by immunoSEQ multiplex PCR; TCRdb stores in-frame clones only, minus some. The table lists approximately 99,000 clones, approximately 79% of them singletons. What was sequenced was peripheral blood. These receptors were obtained from a woman older than 75 with active or convalescent COVID-19.

The chain recombines TRBV20-1 with TRBJ2-3; maybe TRBD2 (5 bases). CDR1 and CDR2 from the germline V gene are DFQATT and SNEGSKA (reference sequence). This CDR3 region has 14 residues. V dropped 3 bases and J dropped 3 bases, with 13 bases sitting between them. The CDR3 DNA reads as TGCAGTGCTAGTATCGGGATGGTAACAGATACGCAGTATTTT. Protein sequence: CSASIGMVTDTQYF.

The rearrangement links TRBV10-3 to TRBJ2-3; D call uncertain. CDR3 length: 16 amino acids. V lost 3 bases to trimming and J lost 1 base, with 14 bases between them. Germline V lookup: CDR1 ENHRY, CDR2 SYGVKD. This CDR3 is CAISERGHRGTDTQYF. The CDR3 DNA sequence: TGTGCCATCAGTGAACGAGGTCATCGTGGCACAGATACGCAGTATTTT.

This chain links TRBV7-3 with TRBJ2-1; TRBD2 agrees at 11 bases. In germline, CDR1 is SGHTA, CDR2 FQGTGA. This CDR3 is 19 amino acids long. Unmatched junction bases numbered 12, after V lost 1 base and J lost 4 bases. Written as DNA, the CDR3 is TGTGCCAGCAGCTTAAAGGGGCTAGCGGGAGGTCCCATATACAATGAGCAGTTCTTC. Amino acids: CASSLKGLAGGPIYNEQFF.

The CDR3 DNA follows: TGTGCCAGCAGCATTAGAGAGACGACTAGGCGGATGGGCAATGAGCAGTTCTTC. Protein product: CASSIRETTRRMGNEQFF. The chain joins TRBV28 to TRBJ2-1, with TRBD2 as a possible D gene (6 bases). The germline V and J ends were trimmed by 6 bases and 6 bases, with 27 bases remaining between them. Germline CDR1 reads MDHEN; CDR2 reads SYDVKM. The CDR3 extends over 18 amino acids.

The chain has TRBV6-5 and TRBJ2-3; no definite D call. The CDR3 is made up of 11 amino acids. Germline V gene data show CDR1 as MNHEY and CDR2 as SVGAGI. Between the trimmed V and J ends, which lost 6 bases and 3 bases, there was a span of 4 bases. CDR3 loop: CASSRTDTQYF. In DNA, the CDR3 is TGTGCCAGCAGCCGGACAGATACGCAGTATTTT.

The V gene is TRBV18, the J gene TRBJ2-7, with 13 bases fitting TRBD2. Looked up from germline, CDR1 is KGHSH and CDR2 is LQKENI. The CDR3 contains 20 residues. V was clipped by 3 bases and J by 3 bases; unmatched bases: 17. The CDR3 DNA is TGTGCCAGCTCACCCCGTAGACTAGCGGGAGGACAATCTCCTATCTACGAGCAGTACTTC. It translates to CASSPRRLAGGQSPIYEQYF. The full variable domain, with the rest looked up from reference TRBV18 and TRBJ2-7, is NAGVMQNPRHLVRRRGQEARLRCSPMKGHSHVYWYRQLPEEGLKFMVYLQKENIIDESGMPKERFSAEFPKEGPSILRIQQVVRGDSAAYFCASSPRRLAGGQSPIYEQYFGPGTRLTVT.

The rearrangement links TRBV18 to TRBJ1-5; D is possibly TRBD1 (5 bases). CDR3 length: 18 residues. Trimming stripped 0 bases from V and 0 bases from J, with 15 bases between. From germline, CDR1 is KGHSH and CDR2 LQKENI. CDR3 residues: CASSPPRRAPYSNQPQHF. DNA of the CDR3: TGTGCCAGCTCACCACCCCGCAGGGCCCCATATAGCAATCAGCCCCAGCATTTT.

The J gene is TRBJ2-3, the V gene TRBV2; weak D call: TRBD1 (6 bases). From germline, CDR1 is SNHLY and CDR2 FYNNEI. Trimming took off 3 bases at V and 5 bases at J, with 12 bases between the two ends. The CDR3 loop spans 14 amino acids. The CDR3 bases are TGTGCCAGCAGTGATGGACAGTGGGGAGATACGCAGTATTTT. Encoded protein: CASSDGQWGDTQYF.

The V gene is TRBV18, the J gene TRBJ2-1; no definite D call. V gave up 5 bases and J gave up 10 bases, with 15 bases separating them. The CDR3 has 13 amino acids. The germline V gene encodes CDR1 KGHSH and CDR2 LQKENI. CDR3 loop: CASSAHNLWEQFF. The CDR3 coding sequence is TGTGCCAGCTCAGCACATAACCTATGGGAGCAGTTCTTC.

This chain uses TRBV28 with TRBJ2-7; D is perhaps TRBD1 (6 bases). CDR3 length: 13 residues. Germline assignment: CDR1 MDHEN and CDR2 SYDVKM. Trimming shortened V by 8 bases and J by 0 bases, and 11 bases separated the two germline ends. The DNA of the CDR3 is TGTGCCAGCCAGGGGACGGCCTCCTACGAGCAGTACTTC. The encoded protein is CASQGTASYEQYF.

This clone was seen only a few times. The chain combines TRBV19 with TRBJ2-1; D is perhaps TRBD2 (6 bases). CDR3 size: 18 residues. V dropped 3 bases and J dropped 0 bases, with 18 bases sitting between them. The germline V gene encodes CDR1 LNHDA and CDR2 SQIVND (reference sequence). CDR3 region: CASSMGWGGLLSYNEQFF. DNA for the CDR3: TGTGCCAGTAGTATGGGTTGGGGAGGACTACTCTCCTACAATGAGCAGTTCTTC.

As concerns this clone: The same CDR3 arises from other DNA sequences in this sample as well. J is TRBJ2-7 and V is TRBV29-1, with 10 bases matching TRBD1. Germline CDR1 SQVTM, CDR2 ANQGSEA. V was clipped by 4 bases and J by 3 bases; unmatched bases: 0. This CDR3 comprises 12 residues. CDR3 coding DNA: TGCAGCGTTGGGGACAGGGGCTACGAGCAGTACTTC. It codes for CSVGDRGYEQYF.

The chain recombines TRBV11-2 with TRBJ2-5; no definite D call. This CDR3 is built from 14 residues. In germline, CDR1 is SGHAT, CDR2 FQNNGV. V lost 0 bases and J lost 1, with 6 bases in between. Written as DNA, the CDR3 is TGTGCCAGCAGCTTAGATCCGGTCCAAGAGACCCAGTACTTC. Translated: CASSLDPVQETQYF.

This chain connects TRBV5-1 to TRBJ2-7; no definite D call. V lost 0 bases and J lost 0, with 4 bases in between. Germline CDR1 SGHRS, CDR2 YFSETQ. The CDR3 totals 13 residues. The CDR3 nucleotides read TGCGCCAGCAGCTTGGACGGCTCCTACGAGCAGTACTTC. Its protein product is CASSLDGSYEQYF.

There are a few counts of this clone. V is TRBV28 and J is TRBJ1-6; 7 nucleotides align to TRBD1. V was clipped by 4 bases and J by 5 bases; unmatched bases: 5. The V gene's germline CDR1 is MDHEN and CDR2 SYDVKM. The CDR3 spans 15 residues. The CDR3 bases are TGTGCCAGCAGTTCAGGGGGACTCAATAATTCACCCCTCCACTTT. Its protein is CASSSGGLNNSPLHF.

The rearrangement uses TRBV7-9 and TRBJ1-5, with 7 bases fitting TRBD1. There are 18 residues in the CDR3. V was clipped by 2 bases and J by 0 bases; unmatched bases: 10. The V gene's germline CDR1 is SEHNR and CDR2 FQNEAQ (reference sequence). The DNA of the CDR3 is TGTGCCAGCAGCTTAATTCGGGACAGAAGTTATAGCAATCAGCCCCAGCATTTT. Its protein product is CASSLIRDRSYSNQPQHF.

The V and J genes are TRBV5-4 and TRBJ2-1; 9 bases align to TRBD2. Germline V gene data show CDR1 as SGHNT and CDR2 as YYREEE (reference sequence). The junction had 0 bases not matched to a gene; V was cut back by 2 bases and J by 0 bases. This CDR3 has 15 amino acids. The CDR3 region is CASSFSGSSYNEQFF. The DNA for the CDR3 is TGTGCCAGCAGCTTTAGCGGGAGCTCCTACAATGAGCAGTTCTTC.

This clone was observed once. This chain links TRBV30 with TRBJ1-3; D unresolved. With 2 bases removed from V and 0 bases from J, the gap between germline ends came to 5 bases. The length of the CDR3 is 13 residues. CDR1 is GTSNPN and CDR2 is SVGIG in the germline V gene (reference sequence). The CDR3 DNA follows: TGTGCCTGGAGTACAAGCTCTGGAAACACCATATATTTT. It translates to CAWSTSSGNTIYF.

This chain joins TRBV5-7 and TRBJ2-1; TRBD2 matches at 10 bases. TRBV5-7 is filed as an ORF, its function uncertain. Unmatched junction bases numbered 7, after V lost 0 bases and J lost 4 bases. The CDR3 consists of 17 residues. The CDR3 region is CASSLGGSGRVYNEQFF. For the CDR3, the DNA is TGTGCCAGCAGCTTGGGGGGGAGCGGGAGGGTTTACAATGAGCAGTTCTTC.

The genes are TRBV24-1 and TRBJ2-7; 7 bases line up with TRBD1. The CDR3 has 16 amino acids. The V and J ends lost 3 bases and 5 bases, in that order; junction bases with no gene match: 12. Looked up from germline, CDR1 is KGHDR and CDR2 is SFDVKD. CDR3 amino acids: CATSDMDPGQYNEQYF. The DNA for the CDR3 is TGTGCCACCAGTGATATGGACCCGGGACAGTATAACGAGCAGTACTTC.

The CDR3 bases are TGTGCCAGCAGTAACCATGACAGGCGTGGCTACACCTTC. Translated: CASSNHDRRGYTF. The V gene is TRBV2, the J gene TRBJ1-2, with D tentatively TRBD1 (6 bases). This CDR3 is built from 13 residues. V lost 5 bases and J lost 7, with 14 bases in between. The germline V gene has CDR1 SNHLY and CDR2 FYNNEI.